The T cell receptor beta chain under discussion was sequenced for a study of T-cell memory formation after mild COVID-19. On the study more broadly: Largely donor-specific TCR clusters were found. The study's findings and limits: Day 15 to 85 contractors were CD4/CD8 balanced; later expanders leaned CD4+.

Points on this clonotype: The antigen is unknown.

Each CDR3 protein is one row after TCRdb ran MiXCR on the 5' RACE reads. The sample carries 400,000 to 500,000 distinct CDR3 sequences, 20% recorded once. Germline V gene data show CDR1 as MNHEY and CDR2 as SVGEGT. The CDR3 consists of 14 residues. V trimming: 6 bases; J trimming: 4 bases; junction bases outside the gene matches: 5. The clonotype was recovered from an adult woman who had mild COVID-19 (a few samples of this study predate the infection). Cell type and time point are not known. The chain has TRBV6-2 or TRBV6-3 and TRBJ1-4, with 7 bases fitting TRBD1. Sequenced: PBMCs or a T cell subset sorted from them (not recorded which). CDR3 sequence reads: CASRRTGLNEKLFF. CDR3 coding DNA: TGTGCCAGCAGAAGGACAGGCCTTAATGAAAAACTGTTTTTT.